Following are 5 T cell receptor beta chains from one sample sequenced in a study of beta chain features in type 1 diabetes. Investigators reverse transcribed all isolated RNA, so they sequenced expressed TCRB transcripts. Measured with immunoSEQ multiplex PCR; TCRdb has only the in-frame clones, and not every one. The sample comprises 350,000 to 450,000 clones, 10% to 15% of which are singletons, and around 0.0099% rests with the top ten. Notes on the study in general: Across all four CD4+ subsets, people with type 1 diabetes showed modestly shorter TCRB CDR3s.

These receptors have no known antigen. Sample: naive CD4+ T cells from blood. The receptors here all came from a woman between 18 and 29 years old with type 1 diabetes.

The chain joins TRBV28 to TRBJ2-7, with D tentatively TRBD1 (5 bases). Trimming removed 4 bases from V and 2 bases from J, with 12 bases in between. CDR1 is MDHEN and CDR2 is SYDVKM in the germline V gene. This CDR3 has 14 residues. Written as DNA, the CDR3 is TGTGCCAGCAGTTCTCGGCTCAGGGCCTACGAGCAGTACTTC. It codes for CASSSRLRAYEQYF.

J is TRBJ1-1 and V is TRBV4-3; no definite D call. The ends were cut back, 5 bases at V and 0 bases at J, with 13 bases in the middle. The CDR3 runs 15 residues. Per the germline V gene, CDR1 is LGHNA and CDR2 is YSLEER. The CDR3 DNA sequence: TGCGCCAGCAGCGCCCAACCAGGAATGAACACTGAAGCTTTCTTT. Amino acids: CASSAQPGMNTEAFF.

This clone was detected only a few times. The CDR3 spells CASSPRVTRVADTQYF. The CDR3, as DNA: TGTGCCAGCTCACCACGGGTCACCAGGGTTGCAGATACGCAGTATTTT. This sequence joins TRBV18 and TRBJ2-3; a possible D gene is TRBD1 (5 bases). V dropped 1 base and J dropped 4 bases, with 15 bases sitting between them. CDR1 is KGHSH, CDR2 LQKENI, per germline. The CDR3 extends over 16 amino acids.

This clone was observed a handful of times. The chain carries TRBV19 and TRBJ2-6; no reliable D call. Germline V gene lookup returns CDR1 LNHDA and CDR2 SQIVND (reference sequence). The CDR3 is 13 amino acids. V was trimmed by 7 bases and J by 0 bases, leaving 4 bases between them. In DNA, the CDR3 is TGTGCCAGTACCCACTCTGGGGCCAACGTCCTGACTTTC. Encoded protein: CASTHSGANVLTF.

Written as DNA, the CDR3 is TGCAGCGTTGAGCGGACAGGGTTGATCAAGCAGTACTTC. It codes for CSVERTGLIKQYF. The rearrangement joins TRBV29-1 to TRBJ2-7; 8 bases align to TRBD1. The V gene's germline CDR1 is SQVTM and CDR2 ANQGSEA. J was trimmed by 8 bases and V by 3 bases; bases with no gene match: 9. The CDR3 loop spans 13 amino acids.